This T cell receptor beta chain was documented in a study of blood T cell repertoires in COVID-19. This CDR3 region has 17 residues. V lost 0 bases, J lost 1 base, and 6 bases stayed unmatched. TCRdb's copy holds only in-frame clones and misses some; the assay was immunoSEQ multiplex PCR. The sample has about 46,000 clones, approximately 83% seen once; the top ten hold about a third. Source material: peripheral blood. The TCR comes from a woman older than 75 with COVID-19, enrolled during active disease. V gene TRBV23-1 combines with J gene TRBJ2-7; 10 bases align to TRBD1. TRBV23-1 falls under the ORF class, with uncertain function. The CDR3 DNA sequence: TGCGCCAGCAGTCAATCCCCTCCGGGACAGGGGTCCTACGAGCAGTACTTC. It encodes CASSQSPPGQGSYEQYF.